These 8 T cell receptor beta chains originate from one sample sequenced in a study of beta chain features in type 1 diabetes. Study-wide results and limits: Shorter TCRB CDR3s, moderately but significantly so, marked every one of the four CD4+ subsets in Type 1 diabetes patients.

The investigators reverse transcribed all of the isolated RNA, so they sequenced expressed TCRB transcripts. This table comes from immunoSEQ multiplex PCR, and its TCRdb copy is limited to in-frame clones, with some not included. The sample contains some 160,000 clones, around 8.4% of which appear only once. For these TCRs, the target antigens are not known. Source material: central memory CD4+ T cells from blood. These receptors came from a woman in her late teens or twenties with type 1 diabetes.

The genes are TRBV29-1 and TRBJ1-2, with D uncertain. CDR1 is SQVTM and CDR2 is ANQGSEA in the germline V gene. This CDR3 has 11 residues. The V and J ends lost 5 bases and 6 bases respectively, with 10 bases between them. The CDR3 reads CSVMAGDGYTF. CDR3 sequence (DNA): TGCAGCGTTATGGCCGGGGATGGCTACACCTTC.

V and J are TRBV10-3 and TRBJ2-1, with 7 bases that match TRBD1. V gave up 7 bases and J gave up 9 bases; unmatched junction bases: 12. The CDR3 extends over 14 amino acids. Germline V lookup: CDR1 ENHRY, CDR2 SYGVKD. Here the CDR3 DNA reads TGTGCCATCAAAATGGACCAAGGGGGCATTGAGCAGTTCTTC. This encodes CAIKMDQGGIEQFF.

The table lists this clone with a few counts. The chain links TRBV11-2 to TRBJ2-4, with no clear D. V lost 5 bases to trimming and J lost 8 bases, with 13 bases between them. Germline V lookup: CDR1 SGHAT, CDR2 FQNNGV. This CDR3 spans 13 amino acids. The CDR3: CASSPGPKDIQYF. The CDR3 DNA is TGTGCCAGCAGCCCTGGGCCTAAGGACATTCAGTACTTC.

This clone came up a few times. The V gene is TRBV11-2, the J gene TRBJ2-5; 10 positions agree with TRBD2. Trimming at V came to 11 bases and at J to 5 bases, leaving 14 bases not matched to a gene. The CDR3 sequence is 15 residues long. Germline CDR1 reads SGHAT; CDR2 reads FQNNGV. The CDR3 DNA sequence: TGTGCCTGCAAAGAAGTAGCGGGGGGCTTGGAGACCCAGTACTTC. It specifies CACKEVAGGLETQYF. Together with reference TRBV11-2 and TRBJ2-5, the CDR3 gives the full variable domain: EAGVAQSPRYKIIEKRQSVAFWCNPISGHATLYWYQQILGQGPKLLIQFQNNGVVDDSQLPKDRFSAERLKGVDSTLKIQPAKLEDSAVYLCACKEVAGGLETQYFGPGTRLLVL.

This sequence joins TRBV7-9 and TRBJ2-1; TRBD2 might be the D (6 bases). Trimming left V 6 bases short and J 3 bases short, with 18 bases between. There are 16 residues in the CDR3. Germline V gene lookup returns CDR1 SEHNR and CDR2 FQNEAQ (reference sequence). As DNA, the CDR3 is TGTGCCAGCAGTCCCCGGGGGACTCGCGGCTACAATGAGCAGTTCTTC. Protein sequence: CASSPRGTRGYNEQFF.

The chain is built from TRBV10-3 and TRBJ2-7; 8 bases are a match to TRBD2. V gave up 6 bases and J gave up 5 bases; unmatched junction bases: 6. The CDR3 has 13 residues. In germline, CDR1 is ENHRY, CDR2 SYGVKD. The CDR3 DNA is TGTGCCATCAGCTGGACTAGCTTAGACGAGCAGTACTTC. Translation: CAISWTSLDEQYF.

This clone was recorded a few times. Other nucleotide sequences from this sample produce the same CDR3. The CDR3 DNA reads as TGCGCCAGCAGCTTGTCGGGAGGGGGAGAGACCCAGTACTTC. It encodes CASSLSGGGETQYF. The V and J genes are TRBV5-1 and TRBJ2-5, with 8 bases fitting TRBD2. V trimming: 1 base; J trimming: 4 bases; junction bases outside the gene matches: 3. Looked up from germline, CDR1 is SGHRS and CDR2 is YFSETQ. The CDR3 consists of 14 residues.

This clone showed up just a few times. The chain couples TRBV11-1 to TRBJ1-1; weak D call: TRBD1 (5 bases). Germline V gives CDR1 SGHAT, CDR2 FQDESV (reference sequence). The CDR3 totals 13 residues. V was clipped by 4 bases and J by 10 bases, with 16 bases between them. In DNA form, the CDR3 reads TGTGCCAGCAGCTCAATTTTCGGCGGGGGAGCTTTCTTT. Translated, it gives CASSSIFGGGAFF.